The T cell receptor beta chain described here comes from a study of Ad26.COV2.S vaccination and SARS-CoV-2 variants. Turning to the study itself: Donor had been placed in the Ad26.COV2.S arm of the COV1001 trial.

Treatment specified: around 19 received Ad26.COV2.S at low or high dose, single or two shots; five or six received placebo; per-sample allocation not given. Sampling took place 63 days after the first vaccine or placebo injection. An Ad26 vector carrying the Wuhan-strain SARS-CoV-2 spike served as the vaccine. The table came from immunoSEQ multiplex PCR; TCRdb's copy has only in-frame clones and leaves some out. Of 410,000 or so clones in the sample, 92% were seen once. The source was peripheral blood, collected in a trial of Ad26.COV2.S vaccine versus placebo. This receptor was identified in a person aged 18-65 years who received the Ad26.COV2.S COVID-19 vaccine or a placebo.

The CDR3 coding sequence is TGTGCCAGCAGTGCCGGGACAGGGGGTCGTCGGAACACCGGGGAGCTGTTTTTT. The encoded protein is CASSAGTGGRRNTGELFF. The chain couples TRBV6-2 or TRBV6-3 to TRBJ2-2, with TRBD1 matching 11 bases. CDR3 length: 18 residues. CDR1 MNHEY and CDR2 SVGEGT come from the germline V gene. The junction had 9 bases not matched to a gene; V was cut back by 5 bases and J by 1 base.